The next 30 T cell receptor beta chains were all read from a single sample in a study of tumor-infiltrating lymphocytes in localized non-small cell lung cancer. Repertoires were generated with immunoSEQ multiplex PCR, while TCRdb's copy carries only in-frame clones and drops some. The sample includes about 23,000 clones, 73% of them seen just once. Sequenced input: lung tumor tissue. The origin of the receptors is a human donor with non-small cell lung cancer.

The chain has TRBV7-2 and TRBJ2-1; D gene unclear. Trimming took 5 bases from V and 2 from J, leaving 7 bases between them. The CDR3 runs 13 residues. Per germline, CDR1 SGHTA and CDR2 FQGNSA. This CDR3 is CASSQDAYNEQFF. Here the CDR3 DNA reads TGTGCCAGCAGCCAGGATGCCTACAATGAGCAGTTCTTC.

This CDR3 reads CASSDRGTGSDTQYF. The CDR3 DNA reads TGCGCCAGCAGCGACAGGGGGACAGGGTCGGATACGCAGTATTTT. The chain joins TRBV10-1 to TRBJ2-3; 9 positions match TRBD1. Germline V gene data show CDR1 as WNHNN and CDR2 as SYGVQD (reference sequence). The J segment lost 6 bases and the V segment lost 6 bases, leaving 10 bases of the junction unmatched. This CDR3 spans 15 amino acids.

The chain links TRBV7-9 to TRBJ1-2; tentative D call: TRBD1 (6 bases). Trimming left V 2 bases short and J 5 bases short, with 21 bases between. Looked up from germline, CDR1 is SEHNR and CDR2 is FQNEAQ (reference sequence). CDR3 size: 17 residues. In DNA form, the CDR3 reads TGTGCCAGCAGCTTAACTCTAGAGGGGGACCGCTGGTATGGCTACACCTTC. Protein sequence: CASSLTLEGDRWYGYTF.

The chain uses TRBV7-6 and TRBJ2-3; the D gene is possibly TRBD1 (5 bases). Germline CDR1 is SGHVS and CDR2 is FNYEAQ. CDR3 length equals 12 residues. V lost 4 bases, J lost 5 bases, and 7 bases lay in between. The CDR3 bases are TGTGCCAGCAGCTCGACAGAAGATACGCAGTATTTT. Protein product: CASSSTEDTQYF.

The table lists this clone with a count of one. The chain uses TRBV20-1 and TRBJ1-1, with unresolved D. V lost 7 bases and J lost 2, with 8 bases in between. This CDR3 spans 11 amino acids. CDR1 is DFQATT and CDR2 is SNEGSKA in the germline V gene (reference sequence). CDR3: CSVRVNTEAFF. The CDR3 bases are TGCAGTGTAAGGGTAAACACTGAAGCTTTCTTT.

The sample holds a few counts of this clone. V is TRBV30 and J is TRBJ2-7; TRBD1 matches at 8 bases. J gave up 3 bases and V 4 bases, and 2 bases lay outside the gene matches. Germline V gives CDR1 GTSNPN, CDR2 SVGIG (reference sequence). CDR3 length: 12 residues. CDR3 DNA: TGTGCCTGGACTGGACAGGGCTACGAGCAGTACTTC. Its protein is CAWTGQGYEQYF.

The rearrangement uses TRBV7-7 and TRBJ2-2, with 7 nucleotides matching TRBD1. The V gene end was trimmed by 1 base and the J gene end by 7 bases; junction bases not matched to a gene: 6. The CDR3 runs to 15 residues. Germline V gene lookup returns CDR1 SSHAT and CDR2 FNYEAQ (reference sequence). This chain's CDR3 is CASSLVVGGSGELFF. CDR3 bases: TGTGCCAGCAGCTTAGTGGTAGGGGGCAGCGGGGAGCTGTTTTTT.

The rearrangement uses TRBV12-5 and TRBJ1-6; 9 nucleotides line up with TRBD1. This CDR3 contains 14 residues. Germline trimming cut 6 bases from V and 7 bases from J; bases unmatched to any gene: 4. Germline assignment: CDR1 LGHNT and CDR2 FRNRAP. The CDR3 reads CASGDDRGNSPLHF. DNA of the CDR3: TGTGCTAGTGGCGATGACAGGGGGAATTCACCCCTCCACTTT.

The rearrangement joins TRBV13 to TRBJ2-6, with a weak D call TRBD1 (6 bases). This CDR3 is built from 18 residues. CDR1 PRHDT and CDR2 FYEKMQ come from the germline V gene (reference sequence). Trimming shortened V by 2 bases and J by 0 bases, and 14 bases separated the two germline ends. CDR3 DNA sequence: TGTGCCAGCAGCTTATTAGGACAGCTCCTCTCTGGGGCCAACGTCCTGACTTTC. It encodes CASSLLGQLLSGANVLTF.

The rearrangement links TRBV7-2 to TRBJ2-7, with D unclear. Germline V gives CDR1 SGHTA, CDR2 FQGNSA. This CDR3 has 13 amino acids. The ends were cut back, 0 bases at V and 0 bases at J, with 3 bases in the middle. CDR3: CASSLALSYEQYF. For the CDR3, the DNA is TGTGCCAGCAGCTTAGCGCTCTCCTACGAGCAGTACTTC.

The CDR3 DNA reads TGCGCCAGCAGCCAAGCGGGGGACGCCGGGGAGCTGTTTTTT. This gives the protein CASSQAGDAGELFF. The rearrangement uses TRBV4-1 and TRBJ2-2, with D tentatively TRBD2 (6 bases). The CDR3 totals 14 residues. Looked up from germline, CDR1 is MGHRA and CDR2 is YSYEKL. Trimming took off 1 base at V and 6 bases at J, with 9 bases between the two ends.

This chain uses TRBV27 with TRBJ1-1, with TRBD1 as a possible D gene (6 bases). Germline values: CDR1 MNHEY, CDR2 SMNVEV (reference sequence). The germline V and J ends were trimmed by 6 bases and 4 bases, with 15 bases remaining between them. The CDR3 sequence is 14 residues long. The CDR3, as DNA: TGTGCCAGCAGGGGGGCAGGGGTGATCACTGAAGCTTTCTTT. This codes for CASRGAGVITEAFF.

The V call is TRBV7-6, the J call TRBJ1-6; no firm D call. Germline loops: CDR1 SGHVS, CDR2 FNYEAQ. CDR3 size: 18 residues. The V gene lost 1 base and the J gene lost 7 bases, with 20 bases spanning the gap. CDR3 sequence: CASSLVLFMGLMNSPLHF. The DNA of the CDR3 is TGTGCCAGCAGCTTAGTTTTATTTATGGGGTTGATGAATTCACCCCTCCACTTT. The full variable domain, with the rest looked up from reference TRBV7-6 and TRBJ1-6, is GAGVSQSPRYKVTKRGQDVALRCDPISGHVSLYWYRQALGQGPEFLTYFNYEAQQDKSGLPNDRFSAERPEGSISTLTIQRTEQRDSAMYRCASSLVLFMGLMNSPLHFGNGTRLTVT.

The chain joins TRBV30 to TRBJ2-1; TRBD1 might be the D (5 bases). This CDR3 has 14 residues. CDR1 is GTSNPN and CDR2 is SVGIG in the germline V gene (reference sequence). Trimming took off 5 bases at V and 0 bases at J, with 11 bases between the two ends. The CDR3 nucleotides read TGTGCCTGGGCGTATGGGGCCTCCTACAATGAGCAGTTCTTC. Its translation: CAWAYGASYNEQFF.

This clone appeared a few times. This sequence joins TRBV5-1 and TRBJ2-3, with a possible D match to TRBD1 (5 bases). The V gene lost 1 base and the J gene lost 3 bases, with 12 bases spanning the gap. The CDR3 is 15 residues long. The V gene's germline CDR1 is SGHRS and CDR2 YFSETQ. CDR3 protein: CASSLIGARTDTQYF. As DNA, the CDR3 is TGCGCCAGCAGCTTGATAGGGGCTCGGACAGATACGCAGTATTTT.

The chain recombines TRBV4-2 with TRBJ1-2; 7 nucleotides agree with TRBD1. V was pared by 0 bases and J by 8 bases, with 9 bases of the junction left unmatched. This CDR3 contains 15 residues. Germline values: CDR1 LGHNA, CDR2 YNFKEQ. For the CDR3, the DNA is TGTGCCAGCAGCCAAGAGTTGTGGCAGGGGGACGGCTACACCTTC. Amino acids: CASSQELWQGDGYTF.

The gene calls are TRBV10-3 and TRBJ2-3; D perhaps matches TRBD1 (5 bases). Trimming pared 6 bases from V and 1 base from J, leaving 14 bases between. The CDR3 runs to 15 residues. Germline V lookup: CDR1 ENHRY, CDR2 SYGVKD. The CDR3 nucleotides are TGTGCCATCAGAAACAGGTTCGCTGGCACAGATACGCAGTATTTT. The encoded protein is CAIRNRFAGTDTQYF.

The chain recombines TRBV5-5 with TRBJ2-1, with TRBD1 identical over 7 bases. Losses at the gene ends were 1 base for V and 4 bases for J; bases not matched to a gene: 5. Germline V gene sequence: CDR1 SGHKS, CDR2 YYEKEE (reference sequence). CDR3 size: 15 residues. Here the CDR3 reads CASSLTGVVYNEQFF. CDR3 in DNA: TGTGCCAGCAGCTTGACAGGGGTAGTATACAATGAGCAGTTCTTC.

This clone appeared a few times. The CDR3 is CATNDGRYGYTF. CDR3 DNA sequence: TGTGCCACTAACGACGGAAGATATGGCTACACCTTC. The chain combines TRBV19 with TRBJ1-2; D ambiguous. Germline V gene sequence: CDR1 LNHDA, CDR2 SQIVND (reference sequence). V was clipped by 10 bases and J by 5 bases, with 14 bases between them. This CDR3 has 12 residues.

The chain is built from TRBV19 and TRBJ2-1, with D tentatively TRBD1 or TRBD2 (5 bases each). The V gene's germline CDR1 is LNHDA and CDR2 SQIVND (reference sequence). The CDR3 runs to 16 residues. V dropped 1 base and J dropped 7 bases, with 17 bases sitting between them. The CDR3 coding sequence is TGTGCCAGTAGTATAGGGGGCTCAGGCCCGGGGAATGAGCAGTTCTTC. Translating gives CASSIGGSGPGNEQFF.

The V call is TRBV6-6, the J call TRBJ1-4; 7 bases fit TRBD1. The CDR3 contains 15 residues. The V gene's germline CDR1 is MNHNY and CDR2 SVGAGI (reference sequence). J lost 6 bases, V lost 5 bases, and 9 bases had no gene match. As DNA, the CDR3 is TGTGCCAGCAGTACCGGACAGGTTGGGGATGAAAAACTGTTTTTT. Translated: CASSTGQVGDEKLFF.

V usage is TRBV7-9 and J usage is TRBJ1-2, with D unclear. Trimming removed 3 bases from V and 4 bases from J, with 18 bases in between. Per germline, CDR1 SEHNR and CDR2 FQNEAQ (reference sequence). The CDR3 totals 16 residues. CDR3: CASSLGISTSSYGYTF. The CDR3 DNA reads TGTGCCAGCAGCTTGGGTATATCTACCAGTTCCTATGGCTACACCTTC.

CDR3 in DNA: TGTGCCAGCAGCGTGGACAGGGGGGGCCAAGAGACCCAGTACTTC. This sequence encodes CASSVDRGGQETQYF. The rearrangement joins TRBV9 to TRBJ2-5, with TRBD1 matching 10 bases. The V gene's germline CDR1 is SGDLS and CDR2 YYNGEE. This CDR3 has 15 residues. Germline trimming cut 2 bases from V and 1 base from J; bases unmatched to any gene: 2.

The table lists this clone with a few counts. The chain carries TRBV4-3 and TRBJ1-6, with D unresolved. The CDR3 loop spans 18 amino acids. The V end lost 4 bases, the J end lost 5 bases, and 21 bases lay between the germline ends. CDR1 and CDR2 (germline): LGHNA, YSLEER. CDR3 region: CASSRSGGPSGHNSPLHF. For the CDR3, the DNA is TGCGCCAGCAGCCGCTCCGGCGGGCCGAGCGGCCATAATTCACCCCTCCACTTT.

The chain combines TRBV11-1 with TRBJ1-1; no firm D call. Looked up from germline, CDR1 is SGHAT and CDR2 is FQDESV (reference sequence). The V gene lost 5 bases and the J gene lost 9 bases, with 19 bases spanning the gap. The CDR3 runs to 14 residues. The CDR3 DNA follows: TGTGCCAGCAGCCTCAATGCGGCAGGAGATAAAGCTTTCTTT. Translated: CASSLNAAGDKAFF. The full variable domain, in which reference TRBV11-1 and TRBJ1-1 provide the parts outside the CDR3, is EAEVAQSPRYKITEKSQAVAFWCDPISGHATLYWYRQILGQGPELLVQFQDESVVDDSQLPKDRFSAERLKGVDSTLKIQPAELGDSAMYLCASSLNAAGDKAFFGQGTRLTVV.

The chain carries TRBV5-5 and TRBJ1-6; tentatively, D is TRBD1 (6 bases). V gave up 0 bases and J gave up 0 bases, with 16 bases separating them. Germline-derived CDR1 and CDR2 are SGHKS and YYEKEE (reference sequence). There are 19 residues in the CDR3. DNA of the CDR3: TGTGCCAGCAGCTTGGGGGGCCCCCACAGGGACTCCTATAATTCACCCCTCCACTTT. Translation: CASSLGGPHRDSYNSPLHF.

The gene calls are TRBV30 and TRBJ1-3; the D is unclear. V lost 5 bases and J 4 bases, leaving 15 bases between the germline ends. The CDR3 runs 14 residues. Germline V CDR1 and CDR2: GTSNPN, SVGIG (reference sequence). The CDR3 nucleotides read TGTGCCTGGGGGCGACCGGCCGCGGGAAACACCATATATTTT. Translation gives CAWGRPAAGNTIYF.

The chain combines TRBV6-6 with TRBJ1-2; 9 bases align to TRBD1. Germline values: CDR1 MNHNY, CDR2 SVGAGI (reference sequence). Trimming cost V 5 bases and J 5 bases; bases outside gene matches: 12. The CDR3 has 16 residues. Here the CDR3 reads CASSPLSGTGRYGYTF. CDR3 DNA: TGTGCCAGCAGTCCTCTGAGCGGGACAGGGAGATATGGCTACACCTTC.

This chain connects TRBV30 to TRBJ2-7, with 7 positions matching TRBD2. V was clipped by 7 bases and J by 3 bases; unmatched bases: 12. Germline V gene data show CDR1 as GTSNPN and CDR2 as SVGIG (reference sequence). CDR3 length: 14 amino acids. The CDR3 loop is CASQAGEGYYEQYF. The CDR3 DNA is TGTGCCTCGCAGGCGGGAGAGGGCTACTACGAGCAGTACTTC.

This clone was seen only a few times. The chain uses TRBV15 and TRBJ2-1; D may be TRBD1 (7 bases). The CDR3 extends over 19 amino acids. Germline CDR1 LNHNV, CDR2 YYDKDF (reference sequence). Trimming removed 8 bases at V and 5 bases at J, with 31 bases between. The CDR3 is CATAPQAVEGAGRNNEQFF. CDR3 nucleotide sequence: TGTGCCACCGCACCCCAAGCAGTGGAGGGGGCGGGCAGAAACAATGAGCAGTTCTTC.